This T cell receptor (beta chain) was retrieved from a study of cytomegalovirus exposure and HLA in healthy donors. The PCR employed 60 Vbeta primers together with 13 Jbeta primers. The assay was immunoSEQ multiplex PCR, and TCRdb's table has in-frame clones only and misses some. The sample includes roughly 100,000 clones, more than 60% of them seen just once. CDR1 and CDR2 from the germline V gene are SGHRS and YFSETQ. J gave up 2 bases and V 4 bases, and 16 bases lay outside the gene matches. This CDR3 is built from 18 residues. The receptor's source is a woman between 45 and 65 years old in good health and CMV-seropositive. Material: PBMCs. The gene calls are TRBV5-1 and TRBJ1-1, with 8 bases identical to TRBD1. The CDR3 nucleotides read TGCGCCAGCAGCGAAGAAGTTCAGGGGGCCTACGGAAACACTGAAGCTTTCTTT. This translates into CASSEEVQGAYGNTEAFF.